Shown below are 5 T cell receptor beta chains from a single sample sequenced in a study of blood T cell repertoires in COVID-19. Clones were read by immunoSEQ multiplex PCR, and TCRdb kept only the in-frame ones, dropping some. The sample has a few hundred thousand clones, 91% seen once. The source material was peripheral blood. These receptors were collected from a young adult with COVID-19, enrolled during active disease.

CDR3 nucleotide sequence: TGTGCCAGCAGCCCCGGGACAGGGAGGCAGCCCCAGCATTTT. Translated, it gives CASSPGTGRQPQHF. The V call is TRBV9, the J call TRBJ1-5, with 9 positions matching TRBD1. V lost 4 bases, J lost 7 bases, and 6 bases stayed unmatched. CDR3 size: 14 residues. Germline CDR1 and CDR2: SGDLS and YYNGEE.

In this sample, this clone turned up once. The chain links TRBV3-1 (or the pseudogene TRBV3-2) to TRBJ2-7; 7 bases fit TRBD1. Looked up from germline, CDR1 is LGHDT and CDR2 is YNNKEL (reference sequence). The CDR3 consists of 16 residues. J lost 6 bases, V lost 1 base, and 12 bases had no gene match. CDR3 nucleotide sequence: TGTGCCAGCAGCCAAGGGGTCGACAGGGTTTTTTCCGAGCAGTACTTC. This sequence encodes CASSQGVDRVFSEQYF.

This chain connects TRBV5-1 to TRBJ2-7; 9 bases are shared with TRBD2. The V and J ends lost 0 bases and 5 bases, in that order; junction bases with no gene match: 3. CDR3 length equals 14 residues. Per germline, CDR1 SGHRS and CDR2 YFSETQ. The CDR3, as DNA: TGCGCCAGCAGCTTGGATAGCGGGAGAGACGAGCAGTACTTC. Translating it yields CASSLDSGRDEQYF.

This clone was seen only a few times. The gene calls are TRBV11-2 and TRBJ1-6; TRBD1 matches 10 bases. Germline CDR1 and CDR2: SGHAT and FQNNGV. The junction had 7 bases not matched to a gene; V was cut back by 5 bases and J by 9 bases. This CDR3 is built from 15 residues. This CDR3 reads CASSGGTGAGSPLHF. The CDR3 coding sequence is TGTGCCAGCAGCGGCGGGACAGGGGCTGGTTCACCCCTCCACTTT.

This sequence joins TRBV3-1 (or the pseudogene TRBV3-2) and TRBJ2-3; 10 bases map to TRBD2. Looked up from germline, CDR1 is LGHDT and CDR2 is YNNKEL (reference sequence). V gave up 2 bases and J gave up 5 bases; unmatched junction bases: 10. The CDR3 extends over 17 amino acids. CDR3 sequence (DNA): TGTGCCAGCAGCCAACGGACTAGCGGACTTTCTGGAGATACGCAGTATTTT. Protein: CASSQRTSGLSGDTQYF.